This T cell receptor (beta chain) was recorded in a study of shared clonotypes between healthy human individuals. Study-wide results and limits: Estimated richness was generally greater in naive than memory subsets.

As for this clone: Its target is not known.

The authors ran the assay at deep level. Original processing notes: ImmunoSEQ output held junction-only sequences without quality scores, so filtering differed. Sequencing was performed with immunoSEQ multiplex PCR; in TCRdb, only in-frame clones are kept and a portion is missing. V, J and clone size reflect that table, while D and trimming were determined from the DNA. Of 2 million or so clones in the sample, approximately 94% were seen once. Naive CD8 isolation took CD45RO-negative cells positively selected for CCR7 and excluded terminally differentiated effector memory CD45RA+ cells. CDR3 length: 17 amino acids. The germline CDR1 and CDR2 sequences are SEHNR and FQNEAQ (reference sequence). The V gene end was trimmed by 5 bases and the J gene end by 0 bases; junction bases not matched to a gene: 5.

The sequencing sample was made of naive CD8+ T cells sorted from blood. The V call is TRBV7-9, the J call TRBJ2-6; 9 nucleotides align to TRBD1. This sequence originates from a young man in good health. The CDR3 loop is CASSKTGGHSGANVLTF. The CDR3 nucleotides are TGTGCCAGCAGCAAGACAGGGGGGCACTCTGGGGCCAACGTCCTGACTTTC.